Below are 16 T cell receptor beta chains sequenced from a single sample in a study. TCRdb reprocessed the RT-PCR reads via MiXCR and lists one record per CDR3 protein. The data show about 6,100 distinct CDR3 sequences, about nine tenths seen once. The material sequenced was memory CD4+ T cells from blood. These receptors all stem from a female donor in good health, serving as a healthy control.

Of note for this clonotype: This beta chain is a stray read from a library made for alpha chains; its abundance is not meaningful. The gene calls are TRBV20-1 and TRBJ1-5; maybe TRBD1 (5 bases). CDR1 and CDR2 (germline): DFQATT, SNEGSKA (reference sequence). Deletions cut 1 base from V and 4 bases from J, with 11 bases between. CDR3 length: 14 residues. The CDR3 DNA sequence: TGCAGTGCTAGAGTGCGAGGGGCAAATCAGCCCCAGCATTTT. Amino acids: CSARVRGANQPQHF.

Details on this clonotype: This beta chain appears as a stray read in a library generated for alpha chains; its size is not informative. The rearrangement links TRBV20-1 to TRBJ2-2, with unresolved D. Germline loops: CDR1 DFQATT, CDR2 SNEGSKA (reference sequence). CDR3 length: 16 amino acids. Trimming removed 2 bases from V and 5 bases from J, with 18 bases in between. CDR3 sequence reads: CSARIGETFGTGELFF. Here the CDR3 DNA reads TGCAGTGCTAGAATAGGCGAGACCTTTGGAACCGGGGAGCTGTTTTTT.

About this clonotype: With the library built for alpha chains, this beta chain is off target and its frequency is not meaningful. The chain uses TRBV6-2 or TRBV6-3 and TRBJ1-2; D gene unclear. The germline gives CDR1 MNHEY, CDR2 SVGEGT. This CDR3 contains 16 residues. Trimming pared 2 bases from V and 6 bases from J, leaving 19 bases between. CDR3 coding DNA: TGTGCCAGCAGTTACGTTGCGGCAGAGGCATACAATGGCTACACCTTC. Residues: CASSYVAAEAYNGYTF.

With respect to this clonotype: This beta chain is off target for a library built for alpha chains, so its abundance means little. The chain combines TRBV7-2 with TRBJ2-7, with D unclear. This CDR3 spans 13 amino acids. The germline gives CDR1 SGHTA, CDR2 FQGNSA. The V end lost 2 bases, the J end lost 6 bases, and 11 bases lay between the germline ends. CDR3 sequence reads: CASSLLLVGEQYF. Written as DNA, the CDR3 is TGTGCCAGCAGCTTACTTTTGGTCGGCGAGCAGTACTTC.

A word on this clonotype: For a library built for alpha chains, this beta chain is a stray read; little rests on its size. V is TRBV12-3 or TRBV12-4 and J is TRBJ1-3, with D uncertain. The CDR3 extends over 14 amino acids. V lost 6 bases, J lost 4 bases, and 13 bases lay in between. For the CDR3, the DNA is TGTGCCAGCAGCCAAGCCACGAGGGGAAACACCATATATTTT. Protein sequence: CASSQATRGNTIYF.

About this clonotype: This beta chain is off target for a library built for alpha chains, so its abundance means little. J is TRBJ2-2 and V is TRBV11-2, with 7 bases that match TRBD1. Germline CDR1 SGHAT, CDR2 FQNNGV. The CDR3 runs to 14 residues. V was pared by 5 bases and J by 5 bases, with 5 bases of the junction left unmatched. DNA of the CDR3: TGTGCCAGCAGCGCCGACAGGGTAACCGGGGAGCTGTTTTTT. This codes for CASSADRVTGELFF. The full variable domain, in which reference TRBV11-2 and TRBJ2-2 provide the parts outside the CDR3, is EAGVAQSPRYKIIEKRQSVAFWCNPISGHATLYWYQQILGQGPKLLIQFQNNGVVDDSQLPKDRFSAERLKGVDSTLKIQPAKLEDSAVYLCASSADRVTGELFFGEGSRLTVL.

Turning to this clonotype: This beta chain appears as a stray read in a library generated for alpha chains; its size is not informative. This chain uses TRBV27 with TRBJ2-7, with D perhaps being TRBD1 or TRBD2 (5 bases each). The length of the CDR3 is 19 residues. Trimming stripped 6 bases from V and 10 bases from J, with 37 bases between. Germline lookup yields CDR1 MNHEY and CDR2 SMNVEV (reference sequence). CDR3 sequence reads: CASSLTTKINRDVLRGQYF. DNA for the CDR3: TGTGCCAGCAGCCTCACCACTAAAATAAACCGGGACGTTCTACGAGGACAGTACTTC.

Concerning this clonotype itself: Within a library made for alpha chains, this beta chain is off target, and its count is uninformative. In nucleotides, the CDR3 is TGTGCCAGCAGCCCCCGGGACAGGGCTTCACCCCTCCACTTT. Translated, it gives CASSPRDRASPLHF. The genes are TRBV7-2 and TRBJ1-6; 9 bases align to TRBD1. CDR3 length equals 14 residues. From germline, CDR1 is SGHTA and CDR2 FQGNSA. Trimming removed 5 bases from V and 9 bases from J; junction bases left unmatched: 5.

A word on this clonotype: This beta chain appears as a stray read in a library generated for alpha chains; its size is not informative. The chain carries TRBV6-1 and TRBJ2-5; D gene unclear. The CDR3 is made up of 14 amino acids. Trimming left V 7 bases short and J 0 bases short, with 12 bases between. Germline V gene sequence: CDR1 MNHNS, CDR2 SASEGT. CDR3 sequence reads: CASKYLADQETQYF. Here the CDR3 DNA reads TGTGCCAGCAAGTACCTGGCAGACCAAGAGACCCAGTACTTC.

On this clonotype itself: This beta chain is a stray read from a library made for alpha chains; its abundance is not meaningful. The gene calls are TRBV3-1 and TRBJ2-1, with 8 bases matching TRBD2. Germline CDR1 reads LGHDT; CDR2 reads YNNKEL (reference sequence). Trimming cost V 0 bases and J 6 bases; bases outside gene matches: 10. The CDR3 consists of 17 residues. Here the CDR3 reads CASSQDKGAGASNEQFF. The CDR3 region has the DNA TGTGCCAGCAGCCAAGATAAAGGAGCGGGAGCCTCCAATGAGCAGTTCTTC.

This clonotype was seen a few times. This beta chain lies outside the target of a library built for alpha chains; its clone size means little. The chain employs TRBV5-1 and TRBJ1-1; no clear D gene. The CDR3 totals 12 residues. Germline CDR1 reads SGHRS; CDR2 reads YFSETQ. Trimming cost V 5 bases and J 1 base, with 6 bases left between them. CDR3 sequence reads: CASRQQNTEAFF. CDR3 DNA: TGCGCCAGCAGGCAGCAGAACACTGAAGCTTTCTTT. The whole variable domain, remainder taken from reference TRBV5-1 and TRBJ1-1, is KAGVTQTPRYLIKTRGQQVTLSCSPISGHRSVSWYQQTPGQGLQFLFEYFSETQRNKGNFPGRFSGRQFSNSRSEMNVSTLELGDSALYLCASRQQNTEAFFGQGTRLTVV.

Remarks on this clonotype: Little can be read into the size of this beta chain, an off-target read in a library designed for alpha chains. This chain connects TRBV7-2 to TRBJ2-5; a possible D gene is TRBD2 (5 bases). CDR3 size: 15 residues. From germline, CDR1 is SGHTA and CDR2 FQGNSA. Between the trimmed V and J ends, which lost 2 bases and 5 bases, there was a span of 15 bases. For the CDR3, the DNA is TGTGCCAGCAGCTTATTTGTCGGGGTGGGGGAGACCCAGTACTTC. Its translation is CASSLFVGVGETQYF.

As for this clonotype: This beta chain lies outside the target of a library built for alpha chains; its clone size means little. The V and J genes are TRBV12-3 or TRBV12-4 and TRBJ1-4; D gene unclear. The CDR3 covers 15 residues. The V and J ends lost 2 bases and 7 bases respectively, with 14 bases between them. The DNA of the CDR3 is TGTGCCAGCAGTTTATCGCCTTTGGCGGGTGAAAAACTGTTTTTT. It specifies CASSLSPLAGEKLFF.

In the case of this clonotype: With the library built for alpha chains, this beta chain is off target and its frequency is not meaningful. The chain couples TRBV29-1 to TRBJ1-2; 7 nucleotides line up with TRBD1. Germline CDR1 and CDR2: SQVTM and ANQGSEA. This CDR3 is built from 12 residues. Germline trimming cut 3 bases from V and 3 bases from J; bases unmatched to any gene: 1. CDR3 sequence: CSVDGTDYGYTF. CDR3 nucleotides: TGCAGCGTTGACGGGACAGACTATGGCTACACCTTC.

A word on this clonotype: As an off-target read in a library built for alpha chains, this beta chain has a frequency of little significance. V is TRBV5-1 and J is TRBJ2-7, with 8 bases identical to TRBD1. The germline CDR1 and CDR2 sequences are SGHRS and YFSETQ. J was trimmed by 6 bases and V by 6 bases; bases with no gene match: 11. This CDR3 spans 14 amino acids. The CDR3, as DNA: TGCGCCAGCAACCCCGGACAGGGCCTCGGCGAGCAGTACTTC. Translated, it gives CASNPGQGLGEQYF.

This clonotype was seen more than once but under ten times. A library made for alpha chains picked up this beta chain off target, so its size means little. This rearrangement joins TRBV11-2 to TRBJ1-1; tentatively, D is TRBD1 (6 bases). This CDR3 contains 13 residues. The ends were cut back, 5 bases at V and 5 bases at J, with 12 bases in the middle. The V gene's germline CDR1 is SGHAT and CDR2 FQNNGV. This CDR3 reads CASSISQGTEAFF. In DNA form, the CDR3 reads TGTGCCAGCAGCATTTCACAGGGTACTGAAGCTTTCTTT. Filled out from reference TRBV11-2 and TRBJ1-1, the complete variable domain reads EAGVAQSPRYKIIEKRQSVAFWCNPISGHATLYWYQQILGQGPKLLIQFQNNGVVDDSQLPKDRFSAERLKGVDSTLKIQPAKLEDSAVYLCASSISQGTEAFFGQGTRLTVV.